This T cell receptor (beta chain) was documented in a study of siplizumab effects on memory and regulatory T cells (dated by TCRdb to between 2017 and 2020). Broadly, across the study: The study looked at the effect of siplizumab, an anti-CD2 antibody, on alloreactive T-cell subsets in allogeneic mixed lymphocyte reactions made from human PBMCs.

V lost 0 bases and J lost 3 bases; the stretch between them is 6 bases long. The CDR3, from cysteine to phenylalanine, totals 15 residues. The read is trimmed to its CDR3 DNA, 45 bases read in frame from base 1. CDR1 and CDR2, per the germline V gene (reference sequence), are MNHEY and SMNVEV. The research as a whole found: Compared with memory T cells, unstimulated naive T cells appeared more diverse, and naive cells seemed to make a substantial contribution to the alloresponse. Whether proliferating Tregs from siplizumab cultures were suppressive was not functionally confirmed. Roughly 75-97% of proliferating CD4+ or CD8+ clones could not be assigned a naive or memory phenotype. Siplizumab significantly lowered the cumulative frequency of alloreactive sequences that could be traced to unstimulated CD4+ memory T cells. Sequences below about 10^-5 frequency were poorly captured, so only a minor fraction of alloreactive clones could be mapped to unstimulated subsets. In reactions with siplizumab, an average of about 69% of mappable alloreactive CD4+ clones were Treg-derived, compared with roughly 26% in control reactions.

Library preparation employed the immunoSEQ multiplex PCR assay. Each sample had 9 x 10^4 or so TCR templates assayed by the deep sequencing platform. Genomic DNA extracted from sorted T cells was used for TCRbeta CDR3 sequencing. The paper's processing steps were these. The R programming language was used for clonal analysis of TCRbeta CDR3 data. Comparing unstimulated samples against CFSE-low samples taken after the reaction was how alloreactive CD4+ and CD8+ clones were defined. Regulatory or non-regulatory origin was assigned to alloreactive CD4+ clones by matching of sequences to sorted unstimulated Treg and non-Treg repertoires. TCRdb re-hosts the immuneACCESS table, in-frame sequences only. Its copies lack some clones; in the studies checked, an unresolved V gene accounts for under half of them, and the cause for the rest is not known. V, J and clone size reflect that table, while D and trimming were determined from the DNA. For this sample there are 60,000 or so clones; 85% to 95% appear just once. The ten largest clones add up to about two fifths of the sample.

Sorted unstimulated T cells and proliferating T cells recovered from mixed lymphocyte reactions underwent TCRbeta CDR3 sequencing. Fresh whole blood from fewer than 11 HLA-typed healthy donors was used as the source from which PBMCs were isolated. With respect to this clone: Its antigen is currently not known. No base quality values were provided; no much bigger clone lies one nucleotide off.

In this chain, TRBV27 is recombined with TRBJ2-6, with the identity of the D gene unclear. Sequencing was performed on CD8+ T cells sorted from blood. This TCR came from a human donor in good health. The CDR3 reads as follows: CASSLSGFGANVLTF. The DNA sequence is TGTGCCAGCAGTTTATCAGGGTTTGGGGCCAACGTCCTGACTTTC. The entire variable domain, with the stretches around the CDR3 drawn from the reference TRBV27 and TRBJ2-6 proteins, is EAQVTQNPRYLITVTGKKLTVTCSQNMNHEYMSWYRQDPGLGLRQIYYSMNVEVTDKGDVPEGYKVSRKEKRNFPLILESPSPNQTSLYFCASSLSGFGANVLTFGAGSRLTVL.